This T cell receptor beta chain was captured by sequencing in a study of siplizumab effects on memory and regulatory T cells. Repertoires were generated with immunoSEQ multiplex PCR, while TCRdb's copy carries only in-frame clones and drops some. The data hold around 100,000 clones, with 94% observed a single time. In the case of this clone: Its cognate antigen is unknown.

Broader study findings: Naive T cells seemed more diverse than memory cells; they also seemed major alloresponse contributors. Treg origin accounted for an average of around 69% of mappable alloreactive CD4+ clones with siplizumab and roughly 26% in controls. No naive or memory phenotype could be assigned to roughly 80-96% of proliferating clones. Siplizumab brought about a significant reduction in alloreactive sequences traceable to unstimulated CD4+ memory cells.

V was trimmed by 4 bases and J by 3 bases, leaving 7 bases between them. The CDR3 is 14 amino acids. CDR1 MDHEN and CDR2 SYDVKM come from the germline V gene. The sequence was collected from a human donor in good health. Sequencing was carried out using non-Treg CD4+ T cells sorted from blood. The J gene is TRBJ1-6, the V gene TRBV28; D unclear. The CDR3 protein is CASSSSLYNSPLHF. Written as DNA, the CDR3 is TGTGCCAGCAGTTCTTCACTCTATAATTCACCCCTCCACTTT.